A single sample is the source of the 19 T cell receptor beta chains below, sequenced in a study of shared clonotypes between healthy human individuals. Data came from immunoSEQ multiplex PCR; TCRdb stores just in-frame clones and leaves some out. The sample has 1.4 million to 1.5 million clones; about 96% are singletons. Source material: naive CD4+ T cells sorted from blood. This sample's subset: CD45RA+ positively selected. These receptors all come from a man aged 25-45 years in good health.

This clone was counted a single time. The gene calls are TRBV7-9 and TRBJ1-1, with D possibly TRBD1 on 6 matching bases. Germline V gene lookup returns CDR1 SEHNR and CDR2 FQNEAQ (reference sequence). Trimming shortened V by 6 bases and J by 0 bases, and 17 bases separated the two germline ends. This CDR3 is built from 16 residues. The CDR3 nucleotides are TGTGCCAGCAGGTCACCGGGGGGGCCCTTGAACACTGAAGCTTTCTTT. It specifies CASRSPGGPLNTEAFF.

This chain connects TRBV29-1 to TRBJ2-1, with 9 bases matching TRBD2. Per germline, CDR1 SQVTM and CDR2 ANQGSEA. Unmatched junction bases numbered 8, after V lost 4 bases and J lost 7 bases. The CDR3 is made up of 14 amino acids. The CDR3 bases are TGCAGCGTTGGTCGGGCGGGAGGGCGGAATGAGCAGTTCTTC. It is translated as CSVGRAGGRNEQFF.

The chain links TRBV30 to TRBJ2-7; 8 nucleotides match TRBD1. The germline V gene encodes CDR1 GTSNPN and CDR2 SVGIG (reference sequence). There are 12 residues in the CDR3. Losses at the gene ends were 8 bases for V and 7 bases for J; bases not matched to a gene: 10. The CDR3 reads CARGQGAGEQYF. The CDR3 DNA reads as TGTGCCCGGGGGCAGGGGGCTGGTGAGCAGTACTTC.

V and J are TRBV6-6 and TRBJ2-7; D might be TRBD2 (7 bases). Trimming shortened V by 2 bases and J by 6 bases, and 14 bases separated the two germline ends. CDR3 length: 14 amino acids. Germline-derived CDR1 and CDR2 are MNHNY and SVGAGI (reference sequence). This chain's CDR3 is CASSYGGGLLEQYF. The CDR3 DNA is TGTGCCAGCAGTTACGGGGGGGGCCTCCTCGAGCAGTACTTC.

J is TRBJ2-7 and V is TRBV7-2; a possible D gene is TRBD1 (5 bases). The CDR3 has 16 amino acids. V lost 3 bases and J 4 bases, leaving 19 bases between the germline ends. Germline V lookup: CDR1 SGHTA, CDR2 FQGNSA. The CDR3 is CASSFSFSRTTYEQYF. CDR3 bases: TGTGCCAGCAGCTTTTCTTTTTCGCGGACAACATACGAGCAGTACTTC.

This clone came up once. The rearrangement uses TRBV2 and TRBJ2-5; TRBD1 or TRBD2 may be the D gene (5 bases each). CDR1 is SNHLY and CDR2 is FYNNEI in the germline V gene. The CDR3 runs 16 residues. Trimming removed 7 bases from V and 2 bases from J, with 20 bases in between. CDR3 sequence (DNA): TGTGCCAGCAAGAGGACCCGGGACGGAGGACAAGAGACCCAGTACTTC. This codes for CASKRTRDGGQETQYF.

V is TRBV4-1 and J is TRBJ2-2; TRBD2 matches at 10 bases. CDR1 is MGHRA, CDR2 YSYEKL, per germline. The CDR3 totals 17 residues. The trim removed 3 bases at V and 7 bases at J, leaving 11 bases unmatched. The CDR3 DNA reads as TGCGCCAGCAGCCACCACAATGGACTAGCGGACAGCGGGGAGCTGTTTTTT. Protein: CASSHHNGLADSGELFF.

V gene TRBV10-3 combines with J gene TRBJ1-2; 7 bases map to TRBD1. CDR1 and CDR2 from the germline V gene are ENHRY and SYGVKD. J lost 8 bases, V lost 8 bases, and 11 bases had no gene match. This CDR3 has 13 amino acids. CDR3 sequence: CAIGKTGAEGYTF. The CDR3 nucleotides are TGTGCCATCGGAAAAACAGGGGCCGAAGGCTACACCTTC.

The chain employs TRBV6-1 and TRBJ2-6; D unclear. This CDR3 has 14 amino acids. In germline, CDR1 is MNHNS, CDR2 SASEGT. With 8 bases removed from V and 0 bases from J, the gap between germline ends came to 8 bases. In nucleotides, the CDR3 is TGTGCCAGCGGGCCTTTCTCTGGGGCCAACGTCCTGACTTTC. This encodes CASGPFSGANVLTF.

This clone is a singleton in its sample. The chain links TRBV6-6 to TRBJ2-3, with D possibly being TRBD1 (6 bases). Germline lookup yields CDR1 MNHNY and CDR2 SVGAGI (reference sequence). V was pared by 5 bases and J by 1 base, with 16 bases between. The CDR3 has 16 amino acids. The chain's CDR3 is CASSKQGTVGTDTQYF. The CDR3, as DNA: TGTGCCAGCAGTAAACAGGGAACCGTTGGCACAGATACGCAGTATTTT.

The CDR3 bases are TGTGCCAGCAGTGAAGCGCCGGTAACGGAGTTCTTC. It specifies CASSEAPVTEFF. The genes are TRBV2 and TRBJ2-1, with D unclear. This CDR3 contains 12 residues. Germline CDR1 is SNHLY and CDR2 is FYNNEI. V was cut by 0 bases and J by 14 bases, with 11 bases left in between.

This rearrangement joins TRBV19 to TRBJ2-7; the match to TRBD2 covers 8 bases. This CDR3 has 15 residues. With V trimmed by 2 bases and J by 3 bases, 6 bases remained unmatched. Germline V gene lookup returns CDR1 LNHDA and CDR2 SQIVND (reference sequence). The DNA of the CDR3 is TGTGCCAGTAGTATATCGGGGACTAGTTTCTACGAGCAGTACTTC. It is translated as CASSISGTSFYEQYF.

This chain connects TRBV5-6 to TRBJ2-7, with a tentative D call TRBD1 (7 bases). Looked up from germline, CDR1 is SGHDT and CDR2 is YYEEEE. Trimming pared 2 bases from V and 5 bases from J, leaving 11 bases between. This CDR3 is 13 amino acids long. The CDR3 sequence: CASSLGGGNEQYF. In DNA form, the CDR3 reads TGTGCCAGCAGCTTAGGGGGCGGGAACGAGCAGTACTTC.

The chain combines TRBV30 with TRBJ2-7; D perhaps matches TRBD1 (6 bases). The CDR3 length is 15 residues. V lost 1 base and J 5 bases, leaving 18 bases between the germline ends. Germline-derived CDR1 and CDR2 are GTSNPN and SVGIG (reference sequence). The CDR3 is CAWSAPTGSPNEQYF. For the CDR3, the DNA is TGTGCCTGGAGTGCCCCGACAGGTTCCCCTAACGAGCAGTACTTC.

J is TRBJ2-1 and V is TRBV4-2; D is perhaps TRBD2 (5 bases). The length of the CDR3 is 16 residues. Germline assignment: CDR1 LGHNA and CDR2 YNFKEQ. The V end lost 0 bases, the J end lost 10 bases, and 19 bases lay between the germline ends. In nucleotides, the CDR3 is TGTGCCAGCAGCCAAGAGTGGAGGCTAGCTCCCAGGGAGCAGTTCTTC. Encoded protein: CASSQEWRLAPREQFF.

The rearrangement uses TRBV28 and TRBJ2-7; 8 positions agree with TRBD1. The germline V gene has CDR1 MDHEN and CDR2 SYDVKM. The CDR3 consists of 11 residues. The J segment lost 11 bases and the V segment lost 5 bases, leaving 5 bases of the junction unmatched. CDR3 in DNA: TGTGCCAGCAGTCACGACAGGGGCGAGTACTTC. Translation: CASSHDRGEYF. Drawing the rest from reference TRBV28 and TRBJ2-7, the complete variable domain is DVKVTQSSRYLVKRTGEKVFLECVQDMDHENMFWYRQDPGLGLRLIYFSYDVKMKEKGDIPEGYSVSREKKERFSLILESASTNQTSMYLCASSHDRGEYFGPGTRLTVT.

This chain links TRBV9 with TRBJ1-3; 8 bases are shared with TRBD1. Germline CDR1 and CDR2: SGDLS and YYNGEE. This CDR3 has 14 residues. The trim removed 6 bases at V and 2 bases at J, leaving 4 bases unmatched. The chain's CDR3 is CASTDRAAGNTIYF. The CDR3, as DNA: TGTGCCAGCACGGACAGGGCGGCTGGAAACACCATATATTTT.

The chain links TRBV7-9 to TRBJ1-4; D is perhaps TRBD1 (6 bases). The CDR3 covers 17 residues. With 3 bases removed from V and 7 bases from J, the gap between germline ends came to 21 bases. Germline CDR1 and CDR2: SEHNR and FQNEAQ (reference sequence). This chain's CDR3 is CASSFTTQGFGGEKLFF. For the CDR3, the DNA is TGTGCCAGCAGCTTTACCACCCAGGGGTTCGGGGGTGAAAAACTGTTTTTT. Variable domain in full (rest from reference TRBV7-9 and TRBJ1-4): DTGVSQNPRHKITKRGQNVTFRCDPISEHNRLYWYRQTLGQGPEFLTYFQNEAQLEKSRLLSDRFSAERPKGSFSTLEIQRTEQGDSAMYLCASSFTTQGFGGEKLFFGSGTQLSVL.

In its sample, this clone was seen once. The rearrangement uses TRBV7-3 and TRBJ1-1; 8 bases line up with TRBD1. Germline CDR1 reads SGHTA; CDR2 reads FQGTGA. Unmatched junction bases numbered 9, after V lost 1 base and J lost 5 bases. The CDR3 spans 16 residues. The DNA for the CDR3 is TGTGCCAGCAGCTTAATAGGTGGACAGGGATTTACTGAAGCTTTCTTT. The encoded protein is CASSLIGGQGFTEAFF.